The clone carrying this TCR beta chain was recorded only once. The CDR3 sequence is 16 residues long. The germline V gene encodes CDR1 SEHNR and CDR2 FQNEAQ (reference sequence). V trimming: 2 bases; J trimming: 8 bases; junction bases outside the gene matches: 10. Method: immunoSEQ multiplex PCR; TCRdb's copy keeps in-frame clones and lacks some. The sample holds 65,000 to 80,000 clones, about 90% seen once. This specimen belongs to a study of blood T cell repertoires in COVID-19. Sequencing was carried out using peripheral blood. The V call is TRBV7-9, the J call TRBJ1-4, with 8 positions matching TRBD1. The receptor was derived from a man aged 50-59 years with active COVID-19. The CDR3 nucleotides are TGTGCCAGCAGCTTAAGTTCCGGACAGGGTGGGGAAAAACTGTTTTTT. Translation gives CASSLSSGQGGEKLFF. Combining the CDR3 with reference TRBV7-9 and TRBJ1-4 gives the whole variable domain DTGVSQNPRHKITKRGQNVTFRCDPISEHNRLYWYRQTLGQGPEFLTYFQNEAQLEKSRLLSDRFSAERPKGSFSTLEIQRTEQGDSAMYLCASSLSSGQGGEKLFFGSGTQLSVL.